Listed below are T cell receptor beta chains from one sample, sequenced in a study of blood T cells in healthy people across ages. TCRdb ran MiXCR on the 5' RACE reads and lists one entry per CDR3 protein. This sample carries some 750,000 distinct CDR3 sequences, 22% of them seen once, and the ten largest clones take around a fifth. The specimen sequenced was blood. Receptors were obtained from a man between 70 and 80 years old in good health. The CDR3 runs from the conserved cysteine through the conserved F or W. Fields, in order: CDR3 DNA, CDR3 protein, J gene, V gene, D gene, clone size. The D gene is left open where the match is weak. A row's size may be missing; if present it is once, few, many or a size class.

CDR3 DNA: TGTGCCATCAGCAACGACAATCCCGGGGAGCTGTTTTTT
CDR3 protein: CAISNDNPGELFF
J gene: TRBJ2-2
V gene: TRBV10-3
D gene: -
clone size: few

CDR3 DNA: TGTGCCAGCAGCCCGGGACAGGGTCACGAAAAACTGTTTTTT
CDR3 protein: CASSPGQGHEKLFF
J gene: TRBJ1-4
V gene: TRBV7-2
D gene: TRBD1
clone size: -

CDR3 DNA: TGCAGTGCTTCCTCCGGGACAGGGGTTTGGATCACTGAAGCTTTCTTT
CDR3 protein: CSASSGTGVWITEAFF
J gene: TRBJ1-1
V gene: TRBV20-1
D gene: TRBD1
clone size: -

CDR3 DNA: TGCAGTGCTAGAGATGGGGTGAGGGCTACGAACACTGAAGCTTTCTTT
CDR3 protein: CSARDGVRATNTEAFF
J gene: TRBJ1-1
V gene: TRBV20-1
D gene: -
clone size: -

CDR3 DNA: TGTGCCAGCAGTGAAGTTGGACGGGGATTAGATACGCAGTATTTT
CDR3 protein: CASSEVGRGLDTQYF
J gene: TRBJ2-3
V gene: TRBV6-4
D gene: -
clone size: -

CDR3 DNA: TGTGCCAGCAGCCTAAGCGGGGGGGATGGGACCCAGTACTTC
CDR3 protein: CASSLSGGDGTQYF
J gene: TRBJ2-5
V gene: TRBV4-2
D gene: TRBD2
clone size: -

CDR3 DNA: TGCAGCGTTGAAGATCGGGGGGGGCAGGCGGGCAATGAGCAGTTCTTC
CDR3 protein: CSVEDRGGQAGNEQFF
J gene: TRBJ2-1
V gene: TRBV29-1
D gene: TRBD2
clone size: -

CDR3 DNA: TGTGCCAACAGCCTACTCCCGGAGGTAGAGACCCAGTACTTC
CDR3 protein: CANSLLPEVETQYF
J gene: TRBJ2-5
V gene: TRBV7-8
D gene: -
clone size: few

CDR3 DNA: TGTGCCAGCAGCCAAGGCAGACTAGCGGAGAATGAGCAGTTCTTC
CDR3 protein: CASSQGRLAENEQFF
J gene: TRBJ2-1
V gene: TRBV3-1
D gene: TRBD2
clone size: many

CDR3 DNA: TGTGCCAGCAGCTTAGGACAGTTTTACACTGAAGCTTTCTTT
CDR3 protein: CASSLGQFYTEAFF
J gene: TRBJ1-1
V gene: TRBV7-2
D gene: -
clone size: -

CDR3 DNA: TGTGCCAGCAGCCTACAACTGGGACCGCAGGCTGAAGCTTTCTTT
CDR3 protein: CASSLQLGPQAEAFF
J gene: TRBJ1-1
V gene: TRBV7-9
D gene: -
clone size: -

CDR3 DNA: TGTGCCAGCAGCTGGGGGACTAGCGGGAGGGATGAGCAGTTCTTC
CDR3 protein: CASSWGTSGRDEQFF
J gene: TRBJ2-1
V gene: TRBV6-2/TRBV6-3
D gene: TRBD2
clone size: -

CDR3 DNA: TGTGCCAGTAGTGCAGGACTAGCGGGGGGGGATACGCAGTATTTT
CDR3 protein: CASSAGLAGGDTQYF
J gene: TRBJ2-3
V gene: TRBV2
D gene: TRBD2
clone size: -

CDR3 DNA: TGTGCCAGCTCACGAAACACTGAAGAAAAACTGTTTTTT
CDR3 protein: CASSRNTEEKLFF
J gene: TRBJ1-4
V gene: TRBV18
D gene: -
clone size: few

CDR3 DNA: TGTGCCAGCAGCGTAGGACTACACGGGACCTATGGCTACACCTTC
CDR3 protein: CASSVGLHGTYGYTF
J gene: TRBJ1-2
V gene: TRBV7-2
D gene: -
clone size: -

CDR3 DNA: TGTGCCAGTAGTGACAGGGTAATCGGGGAGCAGTACTTC
CDR3 protein: CASSDRVIGEQYF
J gene: TRBJ2-7
V gene: TRBV19
D gene: TRBD1
clone size: -

CDR3 DNA: TGCGCCAGCAGCCGCCAACCCGCCGGCCCAGATACGCAGTATTTT
CDR3 protein: CASSRQPAGPDTQYF
J gene: TRBJ2-3
V gene: TRBV4-3
D gene: -
clone size: -

CDR3 DNA: TGTGCCTGGAGTGTGGACGGGAACACAGATACGCAGTATTTT
CDR3 protein: CAWSVDGNTDTQYF
J gene: TRBJ2-3
V gene: TRBV30
D gene: -
clone size: few

CDR3 DNA: TGTGCCAGCAGTTTATCCGGGGGGACTAGCGGGATTTACGAGCAGTACTTC
CDR3 protein: CASSLSGGTSGIYEQYF
J gene: TRBJ2-7
V gene: TRBV28
D gene: TRBD2
clone size: -

CDR3 DNA: TGCAGTGCTAAACAGGGGGCAGAGACCCAGTACTTC
CDR3 protein: CSAKQGAETQYF
J gene: TRBJ2-5
V gene: TRBV20-1
D gene: TRBD1
clone size: -

CDR3 DNA: TGCAGTGCTAGGTCGCGGGGTATCAACACTGAAGCTTTCTTT
CDR3 protein: CSARSRGINTEAFF
J gene: TRBJ1-1
V gene: TRBV20-1
D gene: -
clone size: -

CDR3 DNA: TGTGCCAGCAATGTAGGGGGTCTTAACACTGAAGCTTTCTTT
CDR3 protein: CASNVGGLNTEAFF
J gene: TRBJ1-1
V gene: TRBV6-5
D gene: -
clone size: few

CDR3 DNA: TGTGCCAGCTCTCAGGGGGCGGCTAATGAGCAGTTCTTC
CDR3 protein: CASSQGAANEQFF
J gene: TRBJ2-1
V gene: TRBV18
D gene: TRBD1
clone size: -

CDR3 DNA: TGTGCCAGCAGTTTAAGTGCAAGCTCCTACAATGAGCAGTTCTTC
CDR3 protein: CASSLSASSYNEQFF
J gene: TRBJ2-1
V gene: TRBV12-3/TRBV12-4
D gene: -
clone size: few

CDR3 DNA: TGTGCCACGAAGATTGGGACTGAAGCTTTCTTT
CDR3 protein: CATKIGTEAFF
J gene: TRBJ1-1
V gene: TRBV10-3
D gene: -
clone size: -

CDR3 DNA: TGTGCCAGCAGTTCCTACGTTACAGGGACAGATACGCAGTATTTT
CDR3 protein: CASSSYVTGTDTQYF
J gene: TRBJ2-3
V gene: TRBV27
D gene: -
clone size: many

CDR3 DNA: TGTGCCAGCAGTTCGCCGGACTTGGGACTATACAATGAGCAGTTCTTC
CDR3 protein: CASSSPDLGLYNEQFF
J gene: TRBJ2-1
V gene: TRBV6-6
D gene: TRBD2
clone size: few

CDR3 DNA: TGTGCCAGCAGCGAAGGGCGGGGGGGCCCGGATACGCAGTATTTT
CDR3 protein: CASSEGRGGPDTQYF
J gene: TRBJ2-3
V gene: TRBV2
D gene: TRBD2
clone size: few

CDR3 DNA: TGCGCCAGCAGCTTGCTTGGGACGCAGCCGGGCGCTGAAGCTTTCTTT
CDR3 protein: CASSLLGTQPGAEAFF
J gene: TRBJ1-1
V gene: TRBV5-1
D gene: -
clone size: -

CDR3 DNA: TGTGCCAGCAGTTTTCGGACTAGCGGACGCACAGATACGCAGTATTTT
CDR3 protein: CASSFRTSGRTDTQYF
J gene: TRBJ2-3
V gene: TRBV12-3/TRBV12-4
D gene: TRBD2
clone size: -

CDR3 DNA: TGCGCCAGCAGCTTGGGCCCGGGCTATATAACGGAGACCCAGCACTTC
CDR3 protein: CASSLGPGYITETQHF
J gene: TRBJ2-5
V gene: TRBV5-1
D gene: -
clone size: -

CDR3 DNA: TGCGCCAGCAGCTTGTCCCTAGCGGGGGGTAATGAGCAGTTCTTC
CDR3 protein: CASSLSLAGGNEQFF
J gene: TRBJ2-1
V gene: TRBV5-1
D gene: TRBD2
clone size: -

CDR3 DNA: TGTGCCAGCAGCTCCGGGACAGGGAATGGGAACAATGAGCAGTTCTTC
CDR3 protein: CASSSGTGNGNNEQFF
J gene: TRBJ2-1
V gene: TRBV7-3
D gene: TRBD1
clone size: few

CDR3 DNA: TGTGCCAGCAGCTTCCGGACTAGCGGGGGGACCTACAATGAGCAGTTCTTC
CDR3 protein: CASSFRTSGGTYNEQFF
J gene: TRBJ2-1
V gene: TRBV5-6
D gene: TRBD2
clone size: -

CDR3 DNA: TGTGCCAGCAGCTCCCAGGGAAACACAGATTATTGGGATACGCAGTATTTT
CDR3 protein: CASSSQGNTDYWDTQYF
J gene: TRBJ2-3
V gene: TRBV7-3
D gene: -
clone size: few

CDR3 DNA: TGTGCCAGCAGCCGGGCCTACGGCTACAATGAGCAGTTCTTC
CDR3 protein: CASSRAYGYNEQFF
J gene: TRBJ2-1
V gene: TRBV12-3/TRBV12-4
D gene: -
clone size: few

CDR3 DNA: TGCAGTGCTAGAGACCCCCCCCTGGGGACCCAGTACTTC
CDR3 protein: CSARDPPLGTQYF
J gene: TRBJ2-5
V gene: TRBV20-1
D gene: -
clone size: -

CDR3 DNA: TGCGCCAGCAGGACTAGCGGGAGTGAGACCCAGTACTTC
CDR3 protein: CASRTSGSETQYF
J gene: TRBJ2-5
V gene: TRBV5-1
D gene: TRBD2
clone size: many

CDR3 DNA: TGTGCCAGCAGCGAATTCGGACGCGCCGGGGGAGGGTTCTATGGCTACACCTTC
CDR3 protein: CASSEFGRAGGGFYGYTF
J gene: TRBJ1-2
V gene: TRBV7-9
D gene: -
clone size: few

CDR3 DNA: TGTGCCAGCAGCAACCGGGACACCGGTGGCTACACCTTC
CDR3 protein: CASSNRDTGGYTF
J gene: TRBJ1-2
V gene: TRBV6-5
D gene: -
clone size: -